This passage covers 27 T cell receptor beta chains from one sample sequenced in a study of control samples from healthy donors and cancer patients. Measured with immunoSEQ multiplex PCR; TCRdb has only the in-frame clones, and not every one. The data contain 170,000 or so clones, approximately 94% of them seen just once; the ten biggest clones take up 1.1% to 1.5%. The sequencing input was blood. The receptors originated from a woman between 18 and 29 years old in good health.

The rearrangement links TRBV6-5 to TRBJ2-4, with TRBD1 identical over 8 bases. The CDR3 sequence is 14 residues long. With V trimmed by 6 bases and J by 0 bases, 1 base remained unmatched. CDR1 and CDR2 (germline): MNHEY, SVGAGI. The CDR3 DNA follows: TGTGCCAGCAGGGACAGGGAAGCCAAAAACATTCAGTACTTC. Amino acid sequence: CASRDREAKNIQYF.

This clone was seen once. DNA for the CDR3: TGTGCCAGCAGTGAAGGCGGATCCTACAATGAGCAGTTCTTC. It translates to CASSEGGSYNEQFF. The genes are TRBV6-4 and TRBJ2-1; no firm D call. Germline CDR1 and CDR2: MRHNA and SNTAGT. The CDR3 has 14 amino acids. Trimming removed 3 bases at V and 1 base at J, with 7 bases between.

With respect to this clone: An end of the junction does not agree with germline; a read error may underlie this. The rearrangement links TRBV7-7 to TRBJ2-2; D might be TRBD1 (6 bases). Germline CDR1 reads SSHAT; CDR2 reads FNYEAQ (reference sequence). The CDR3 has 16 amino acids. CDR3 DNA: TGTGCTAGCAGCCCGGCAAGACAGGCGAACACCGGGGAGCTGTTTTTT. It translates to CASSPARQANTGELFF.

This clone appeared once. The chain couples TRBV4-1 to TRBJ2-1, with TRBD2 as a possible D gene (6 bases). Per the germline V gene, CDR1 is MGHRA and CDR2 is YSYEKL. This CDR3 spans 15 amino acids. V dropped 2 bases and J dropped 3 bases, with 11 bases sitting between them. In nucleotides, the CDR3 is TGCGCCAGCAGCCAATTTGGGGGAGGCTACAATGAGCAGTTCTTC. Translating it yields CASSQFGGGYNEQFF.

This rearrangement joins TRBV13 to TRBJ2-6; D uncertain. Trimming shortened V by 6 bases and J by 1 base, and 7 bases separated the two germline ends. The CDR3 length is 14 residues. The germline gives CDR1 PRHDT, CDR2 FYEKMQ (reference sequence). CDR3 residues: CASSRMSGANVLTF. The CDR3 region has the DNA TGTGCCAGCAGTAGAATGTCTGGGGCCAACGTCCTGACTTTC.

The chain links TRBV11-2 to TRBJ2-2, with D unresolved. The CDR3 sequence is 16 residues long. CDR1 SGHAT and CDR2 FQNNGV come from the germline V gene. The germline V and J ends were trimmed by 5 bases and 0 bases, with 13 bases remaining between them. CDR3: CASSLPVGANTGELFF. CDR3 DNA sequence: TGTGCCAGCAGCCTCCCGGTGGGCGCGAACACCGGGGAGCTGTTTTTT.

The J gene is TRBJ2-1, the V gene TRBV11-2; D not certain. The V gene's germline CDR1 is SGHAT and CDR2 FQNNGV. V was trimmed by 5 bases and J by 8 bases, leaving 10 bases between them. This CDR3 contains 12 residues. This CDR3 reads CASSPEDHEQFF. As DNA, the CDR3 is TGTGCCAGCAGCCCTGAGGACCATGAGCAGTTCTTC.

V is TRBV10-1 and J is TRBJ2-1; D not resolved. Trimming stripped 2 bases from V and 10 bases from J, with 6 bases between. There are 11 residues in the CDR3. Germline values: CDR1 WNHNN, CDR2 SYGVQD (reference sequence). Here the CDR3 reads CASSERQEQFF. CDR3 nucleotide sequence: TGCGCCAGCAGTGAGCGGCAGGAGCAGTTCTTC.

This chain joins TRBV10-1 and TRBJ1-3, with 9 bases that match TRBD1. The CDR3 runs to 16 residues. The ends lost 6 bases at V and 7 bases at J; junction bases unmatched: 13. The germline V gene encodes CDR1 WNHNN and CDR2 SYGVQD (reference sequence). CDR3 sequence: CASRPPEDRGGNTIYF. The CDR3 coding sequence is TGCGCCAGCAGACCCCCCGAGGACAGGGGAGGTAACACCATATATTTT.

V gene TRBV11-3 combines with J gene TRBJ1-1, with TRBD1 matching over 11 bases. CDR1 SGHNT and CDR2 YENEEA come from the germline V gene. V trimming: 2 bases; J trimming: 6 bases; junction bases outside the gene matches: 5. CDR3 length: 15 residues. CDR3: CASSLSGTGGPEAFF. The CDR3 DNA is TGTGCCAGCAGCTTAAGCGGGACAGGGGGTCCTGAAGCTTTCTTT.

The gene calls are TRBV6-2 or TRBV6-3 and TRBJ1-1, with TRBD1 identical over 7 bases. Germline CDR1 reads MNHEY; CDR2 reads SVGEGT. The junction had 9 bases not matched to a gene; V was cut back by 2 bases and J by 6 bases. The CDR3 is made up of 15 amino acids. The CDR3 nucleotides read TGTGCCAGCAGTTACCCTAACAGGGGTGGGGCTGAAGCTTTCTTT. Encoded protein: CASSYPNRGGAEAFF.

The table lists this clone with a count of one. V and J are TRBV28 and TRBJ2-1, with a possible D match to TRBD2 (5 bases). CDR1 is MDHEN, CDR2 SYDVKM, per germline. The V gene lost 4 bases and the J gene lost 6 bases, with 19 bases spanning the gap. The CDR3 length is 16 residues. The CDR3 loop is CASSSSSEEGFNEQFF. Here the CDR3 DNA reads TGTGCCAGCAGTTCTAGCTCTGAGGAAGGGTTCAATGAGCAGTTCTTC.

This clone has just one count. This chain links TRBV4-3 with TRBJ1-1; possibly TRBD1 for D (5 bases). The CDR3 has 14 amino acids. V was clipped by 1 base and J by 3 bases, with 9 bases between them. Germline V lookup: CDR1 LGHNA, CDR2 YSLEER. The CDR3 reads CASSQGGHYTEAFF. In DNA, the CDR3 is TGCGCCAGCAGCCAAGGCGGACATTACACTGAAGCTTTCTTT.

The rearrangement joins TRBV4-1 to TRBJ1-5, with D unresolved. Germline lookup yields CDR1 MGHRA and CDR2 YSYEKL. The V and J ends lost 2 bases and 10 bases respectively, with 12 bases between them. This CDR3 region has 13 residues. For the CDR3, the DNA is TGCGCCAGCAGCCAATTCCGTGAGGAACCCCAGCATTTT. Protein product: CASSQFREEPQHF.

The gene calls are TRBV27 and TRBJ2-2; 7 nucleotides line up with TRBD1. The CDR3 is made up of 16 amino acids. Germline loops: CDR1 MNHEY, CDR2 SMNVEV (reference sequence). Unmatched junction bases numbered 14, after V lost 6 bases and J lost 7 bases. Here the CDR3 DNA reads TGTGCCAGCAGCTCTCAGGGGGAGACGGTTCACGGGGAGCTGTTTTTT. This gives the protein CASSSQGETVHGELFF.

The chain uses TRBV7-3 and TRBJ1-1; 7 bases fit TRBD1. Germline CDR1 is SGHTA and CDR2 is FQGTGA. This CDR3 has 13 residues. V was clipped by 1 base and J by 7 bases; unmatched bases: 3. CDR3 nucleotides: TGTGCCAGCAGCTTAAACAGGGGCTTTGAAGCTTTCTTT. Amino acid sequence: CASSLNRGFEAFF.

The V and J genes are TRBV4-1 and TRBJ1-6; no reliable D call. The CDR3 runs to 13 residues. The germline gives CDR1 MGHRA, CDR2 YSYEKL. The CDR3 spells CATGPHYNSPLHF. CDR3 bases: TGCGCTACCGGACCGCACTATAATTCACCCCTCCACTTT.

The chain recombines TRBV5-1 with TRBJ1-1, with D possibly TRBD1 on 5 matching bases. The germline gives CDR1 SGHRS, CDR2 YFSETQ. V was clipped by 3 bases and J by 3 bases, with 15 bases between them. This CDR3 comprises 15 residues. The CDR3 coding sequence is TGCGCCAGCAGCTCAACGGGACCTTCCGACACTGAAGCTTTCTTT. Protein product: CASSSTGPSDTEAFF. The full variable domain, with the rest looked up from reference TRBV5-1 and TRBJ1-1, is KAGVTQTPRYLIKTRGQQVTLSCSPISGHRSVSWYQQTPGQGLQFLFEYFSETQRNKGNFPGRFSGRQFSNSRSEMNVSTLELGDSALYLCASSSTGPSDTEAFFGQGTRLTVV.

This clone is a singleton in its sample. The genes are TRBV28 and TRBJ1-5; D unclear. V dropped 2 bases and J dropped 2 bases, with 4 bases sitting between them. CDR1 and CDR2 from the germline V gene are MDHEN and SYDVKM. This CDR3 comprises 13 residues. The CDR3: CASSLDGNQPQHF. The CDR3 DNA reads TGTGCCAGCAGTTTAGATGGCAATCAGCCCCAGCATTTT.

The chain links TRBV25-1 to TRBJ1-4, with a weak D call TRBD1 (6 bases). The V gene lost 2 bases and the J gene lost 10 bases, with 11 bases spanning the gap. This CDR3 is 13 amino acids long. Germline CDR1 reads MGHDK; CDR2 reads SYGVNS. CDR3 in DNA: TGTGCCAGCAGTGAAAACAGGGCCGCAAAACTGTTTTTT. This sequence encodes CASSENRAAKLFF.

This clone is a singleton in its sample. This CDR3 is CASSAYLGGDTEAFF. CDR3 in DNA: TGTGCCAGCAGTGCCTATTTGGGTGGGGACACTGAAGCTTTCTTT. This rearrangement joins TRBV25-1 to TRBJ1-1; D not resolved. This CDR3 is built from 15 residues. Germline V CDR1 and CDR2: MGHDK, SYGVNS. Trimming pared 4 bases from V and 3 bases from J, leaving 15 bases between.

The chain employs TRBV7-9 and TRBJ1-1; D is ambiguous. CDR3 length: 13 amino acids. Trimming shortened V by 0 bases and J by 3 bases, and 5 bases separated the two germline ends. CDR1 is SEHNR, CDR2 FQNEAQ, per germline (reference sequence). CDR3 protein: CASSLAVYTEAFF. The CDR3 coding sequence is TGTGCCAGCAGCTTAGCAGTGTACACTGAAGCTTTCTTT.

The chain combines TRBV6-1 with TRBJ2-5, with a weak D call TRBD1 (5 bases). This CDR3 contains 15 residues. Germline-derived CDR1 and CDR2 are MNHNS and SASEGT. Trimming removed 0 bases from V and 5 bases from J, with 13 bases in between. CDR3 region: CASSEAVGKGETQYF. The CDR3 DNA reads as TGTGCCAGCAGTGAAGCGGTAGGAAAGGGGGAGACCCAGTACTTC.

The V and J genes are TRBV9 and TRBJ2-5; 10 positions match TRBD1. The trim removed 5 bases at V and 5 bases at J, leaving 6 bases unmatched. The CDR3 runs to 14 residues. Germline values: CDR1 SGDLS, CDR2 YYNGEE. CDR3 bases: TGTGCCAGCAGGGGGACAGGGGACCGGGAGACCCAGTACTTC. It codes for CASRGTGDRETQYF. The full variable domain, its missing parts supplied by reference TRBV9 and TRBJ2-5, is DSGVTQTPKHLITATGQRVTLRCSPRSGDLSVYWYQQSLDQGLQFLIQYYNGEERAKGNILERFSAQQFPDLHSELNLSSLELGDSALYFCASRGTGDRETQYFGPGTRLLVL.

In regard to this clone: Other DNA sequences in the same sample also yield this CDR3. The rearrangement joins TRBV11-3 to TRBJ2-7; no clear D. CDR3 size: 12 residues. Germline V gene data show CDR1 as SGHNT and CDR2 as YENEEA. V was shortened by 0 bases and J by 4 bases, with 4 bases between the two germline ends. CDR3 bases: TGTGCCAGCAGCTTAGACGGGTACGAGCAGTACTTC. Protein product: CASSLDGYEQYF.

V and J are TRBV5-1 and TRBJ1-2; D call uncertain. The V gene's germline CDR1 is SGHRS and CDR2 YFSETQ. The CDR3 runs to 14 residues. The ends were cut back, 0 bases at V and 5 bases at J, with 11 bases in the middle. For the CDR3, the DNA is TGCGCCAGCAGCTTGGCCTCCAGACAATATGGCTACACCTTC. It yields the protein CASSLASRQYGYTF. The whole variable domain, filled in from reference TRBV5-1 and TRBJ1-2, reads KAGVTQTPRYLIKTRGQQVTLSCSPISGHRSVSWYQQTPGQGLQFLFEYFSETQRNKGNFPGRFSGRQFSNSRSEMNVSTLELGDSALYLCASSLASRQYGYTFGSGTRLTVV.

CDR3: CASSYRGTSNTGELFF. DNA of the CDR3: TGTGCCAGCAGCTATCGCGGGACATCGAACACCGGGGAGCTGTTTTTT. The chain employs TRBV11-3 and TRBJ2-2; perhaps D is TRBD1 or TRBD2 (6 bases each). This CDR3 region has 16 residues. Germline loops: CDR1 SGHNT, CDR2 YENEEA. Trimming stripped 4 bases from V and 0 bases from J, with 12 bases between.